This T cell receptor beta chain was documented in a study of beta chain features in type 1 diabetes. Study summary: The number of sorted cells examined across all samples was around 98 million. Findings and limits, study-wide: TCRB CDR3 length was moderately but significantly reduced in all four CD4+ subsets of Type 1 diabetes patients.

TCRB transcripts that were expressed got sequenced, as all of the isolated RNA had been reverse transcribed. Libraries were prepared by immunoSEQ multiplex PCR; TCRdb keeps only in-frame clonotypes and omits some of them. Counted here are 640,000 or so clones, 10% to 15% occurring once; the ten biggest clones make up less than 0.025%. This CDR3 is built from 16 residues. The V gene's germline CDR1 is LNHNV and CDR2 YYDKDF (reference sequence). The V gene lost 3 bases and the J gene lost 4 bases, with 18 bases spanning the gap. On this clone itself: Its antigen remains unidentified.

Sequenced input: naive CD4+ T cells from blood. The gene calls are TRBV15 and TRBJ1-2, with D unresolved. This clonotype was obtained from a young man with type 1 diabetes. The CDR3 DNA sequence: TGTGCCACCAGCAGCGGTGACACCCAAAGGACCTATGGCTACACCTTC. Translating gives CATSSGDTQRTYGYTF.